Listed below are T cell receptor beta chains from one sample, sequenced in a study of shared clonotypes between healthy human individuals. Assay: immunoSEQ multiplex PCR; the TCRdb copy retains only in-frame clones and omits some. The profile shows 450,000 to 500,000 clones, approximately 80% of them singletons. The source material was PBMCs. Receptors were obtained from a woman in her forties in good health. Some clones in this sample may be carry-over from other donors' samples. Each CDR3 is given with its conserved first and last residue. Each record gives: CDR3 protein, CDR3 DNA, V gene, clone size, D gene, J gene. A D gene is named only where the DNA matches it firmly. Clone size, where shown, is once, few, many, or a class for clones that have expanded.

CDR3 protein: CASSLLAGFIADTQYF
CDR3 DNA: TGTGCCAGCAGCTTGCTAGCGGGATTTATCGCAGATACGCAGTATTTT
V gene: TRBV11-2
clone size: .
D gene: TRBD2
J gene: TRBJ2-3

CDR3 protein: CASSLGSDRSYEQYF
CDR3 DNA: TGTGCCAGCAGCTTGGGTTCGGACCGTTCCTACGAGCAGTACTTC
V gene: TRBV5-4
clone size: .
D gene: .
J gene: TRBJ2-7

CDR3 protein: CAWGSYGYTF
CDR3 DNA: TGTGCCTGGGGCAGCTATGGCTACACCTTC
V gene: TRBV30
clone size: few
D gene: .
J gene: TRBJ1-2

CDR3 protein: CAINGQGVSDTQYF
CDR3 DNA: TGTGCCATCAATGGACAGGGGGTATCGGATACGCAGTATTTT
V gene: TRBV10-3
clone size: .
D gene: TRBD1
J gene: TRBJ2-3

CDR3 protein: CASSLVVLADTQYF
CDR3 DNA: TGTGCCAGCAGCTTAGTTGTACTAGCAGATACGCAGTATTTT
V gene: TRBV7-2
clone size: .
D gene: .
J gene: TRBJ2-3

CDR3 protein: CASSPPGGFRETQYF
CDR3 DNA: TGTGCCAGCAGTCCCCCGGGGGGATTTCGAGAGACCCAGTACTTC
V gene: TRBV6-5
clone size: .
D gene: TRBD2
J gene: TRBJ2-5

CDR3 protein: CASSRGQGTGNTIYF
CDR3 DNA: TGCGCCAGCAGTCGTGGACAGGGCACTGGAAACACCATATATTTT
V gene: TRBV10-1
clone size: .
D gene: TRBD1
J gene: TRBJ1-3

CDR3 protein: CASRPGVGGDKDYTF
CDR3 DNA: TGTGCCAGCAGGCCAGGGGTCGGGGGTGATAAAGACTACACCTTC
V gene: TRBV6-6
clone size: .
D gene: .
J gene: TRBJ1-2

CDR3 protein: CASSPMGVSYNEQFF
CDR3 DNA: TGTGCCAGCTCACCAATGGGAGTGAGTTACAATGAGCAGTTCTTC
V gene: TRBV18
clone size: many
D gene: .
J gene: TRBJ2-1

CDR3 protein: CASTRQGNQPQHF
CDR3 DNA: TGTGCCAGCACCCGACAGGGAAATCAGCCCCAGCATTTT
V gene: TRBV11-1
clone size: .
D gene: TRBD1
J gene: TRBJ1-5

CDR3 protein: CATSGARGRLNGYTF
CDR3 DNA: TGTGCCACCAGCGGGGCCAGGGGGCGCTTGAATGGCTACACCTTC
V gene: TRBV15
clone size: .
D gene: TRBD1
J gene: TRBJ1-2

CDR3 protein: CASSQPGTRPPGEQFF
CDR3 DNA: TGTGCCAGCAGTCAACCCGGGACTAGGCCCCCAGGTGAGCAGTTCTTC
V gene: TRBV7-9
clone size: once
D gene: TRBD2
J gene: TRBJ2-1

CDR3 protein: CASSYGQGVGYTF
CDR3 DNA: TGTGCCAGCAGTTACGGACAGGGGGTAGGCTACACCTTC
V gene: TRBV6-5
clone size: .
D gene: TRBD1
J gene: TRBJ1-2

CDR3 protein: CASSLSVGKGAGEQYF
CDR3 DNA: TGTGCCAGCAGCTTATCGGTCGGGAAAGGGGCTGGGGAGCAGTACTTC
V gene: TRBV5-4
clone size: .
D gene: .
J gene: TRBJ2-7

CDR3 protein: CASSPGQNTGELFF
CDR3 DNA: TGCGCCAGCAGCCCGGGACAGAACACCGGGGAGCTGTTTTTT
V gene: TRBV5-1
clone size: .
D gene: .
J gene: TRBJ2-2

CDR3 protein: CASSISGSYNEQFF
CDR3 DNA: TGTGCCAGCAGCATTAGCGGTTCCTACAATGAGCAGTTCTTC
V gene: TRBV7-6
clone size: few
D gene: .
J gene: TRBJ2-1

CDR3 protein: CASSLAGTGKGEQYF
CDR3 DNA: TGTGCCAGCAGTTTAGCCGGGACAGGGAAGGGCGAGCAGTACTTC
V gene: TRBV27
clone size: .
D gene: TRBD1
J gene: TRBJ2-7

CDR3 protein: CASSPEGLPNYGYTF
CDR3 DNA: TGTGCCAGCTCACCCGAAGGCCTGCCTAACTATGGCTACACCTTC
V gene: TRBV18
clone size: .
D gene: .
J gene: TRBJ1-2

CDR3 protein: CAWSVDREGDTQYF
CDR3 DNA: TGTGCCTGGAGTGTAGACAGAGAGGGAGATACGCAGTATTTT
V gene: TRBV30
clone size: .
D gene: .
J gene: TRBJ2-3

CDR3 protein: CAWSRGSSYNEQFF
CDR3 DNA: TGTGCCTGGAGCAGGGGGAGCTCCTACAATGAGCAGTTCTTC
V gene: TRBV30
clone size: once
D gene: TRBD1
J gene: TRBJ2-1

CDR3 protein: CASSSGLAGVLSYNEQFF
CDR3 DNA: TGCGCCAGCAGCTCGGGACTAGCGGGAGTACTCTCCTACAATGAGCAGTTCTTC
V gene: TRBV5-1
clone size: once
D gene: TRBD2
J gene: TRBJ2-1

CDR3 protein: CASSMDGGRNTIYF
CDR3 DNA: TGTGCCAGTAGTATGGATGGAGGGCGAAACACCATATATTTT
V gene: TRBV19
clone size: .
D gene: .
J gene: TRBJ1-3

CDR3 protein: CASSLDRQETQYF
CDR3 DNA: TGCGCCAGCAGCTTGGACAGGCAAGAGACCCAGTACTTC
V gene: TRBV5-1
clone size: .
D gene: .
J gene: TRBJ2-5

CDR3 protein: CASKPGTSPYNEQFF
CDR3 DNA: TGTGCCAGCAAACCCGGGACTAGCCCCTACAATGAGCAGTTCTTC
V gene: TRBV2
clone size: .
D gene: TRBD2
J gene: TRBJ2-1